The clone carrying this TCR beta chain was seen a single time. The target antigen is unknown. The sample comes from a study of T cells in tuberculosis. The wider study: This South African cohort compared adolescents with or without latent tuberculosis against adults with active tuberculosis.

Overall study findings and caveats: Active tuberculosis alpha repertoires lay closer to GMM-specific TCRs than controls'.

Germline CDR1 is SGHAT and CDR2 is FQDESV (reference sequence). The CDR3 extends over 13 amino acids. Profiled with immunoSEQ multiplex PCR; TCRdb holds only in-frame clones, not every one. The sample lists around 29,000 clones; approximately 95% were seen once. Latent tuberculosis screening used tuberculin skin test and IGRA at entry. This rearrangement joins TRBV11-1 to TRBJ2-5, with TRBD2 as a possible D gene (7 bases). This receptor was obtained from a donor aged 5 to 30 with latent tuberculosis or without tuberculosis infection. The sequenced sample consisted of PBMCs. In DNA, the CDR3 is TGTGCTAAGGGGGGGATTACCCAAGAGACCCAGTACTTC. Protein sequence: CAKGGITQETQYF.